Shown below are 3 T cell receptor beta chains from a single sample sequenced in a study of OX40 agonist ivuxolimab in advanced cancers. Sequencing was performed with immunoSEQ multiplex PCR; in TCRdb, only in-frame clones are kept and a portion is missing. Among more than 75,000 clones, approximately 90% were seen once, and the ten largest hold approximately 0.99%. Sequenced material: CD4+ or CD8+ T cells sorted from blood, taken in a trial of the OX40 agonist ivuxolimab. These receptors were taken from an adult with an advanced solid tumor such as melanoma, head and neck, liver or kidney cancer.

CDR3 in amino acids: CASSFRLEETQYF. The CDR3 DNA sequence: TGTGCCAGCAGCTTTAGACTAGAAGAGACCCAGTACTTC. The chain couples TRBV4-2 to TRBJ2-5; the D gene is possibly TRBD2 (6 bases). This CDR3 region has 13 residues. With 5 bases removed from V and 3 bases from J, the gap between germline ends came to 10 bases. The V gene's germline CDR1 is LGHNA and CDR2 YNFKEQ.

CDR3 sequence: CASSKVPRWQGPSNQPQHF. CDR3 coding DNA: TGTGCCAGCAGCAAAGTCCCGCGGTGGCAGGGGCCTAGCAATCAGCCCCAGCATTTT. The chain has TRBV21-1 and TRBJ1-5; the table names TRBD1, a call not compared with the DNA. TRBV21-1 is an annotated pseudogene. This CDR3 is 19 amino acids long.

The CDR3 reads CASSLDTERGPNEQFF. In DNA, the CDR3 is TGTGCCAGCAGCTTAGATACGGAAAGGGGGCCCAATGAGCAGTTCTTC. The chain employs TRBV7-2 and TRBJ2-1; 7 bases fit TRBD1. CDR1 SGHTA and CDR2 FQGNSA come from the germline V gene. The CDR3 runs to 16 residues. V lost 1 base to trimming and J lost 6 bases; unmatched junction nucleotides: 9.